A selection of T cell receptor beta chains follows, all from one sample in a study of T and B cells in COVID-19 patients. TCRdb re-called the multiplex PCR reads with MiXCR, one entry per CDR3 protein. The table shows several thousand distinct CDR3 sequences, with about 30% occurring only once. Sequencing was carried out using blood. These receptor sequences come from a human donor with active COVID-19. The CDR3 runs from the conserved cysteine through the conserved F or W. The order of the fields is J gene, V gene, CDR3 protein.

j_gene: TRBJ2-7; v_gene: TRBV6-5; CDR3aa: CASSLSGVAPEQYF
j_gene: TRBJ2-7; v_gene: TRBV4-3; CDR3aa: CASSQGVLTAGRSYEQYF
j_gene: TRBJ1-2; v_gene: TRBV19; CDR3aa: CASSTGGHYGYTF
j_gene: TRBJ1-1; v_gene: TRBV20-1; CDR3aa: CSARQGTALPEAFF
j_gene: TRBJ2-5; v_gene: TRBV27; CDR3aa: CASTQRWEETQYF
j_gene: TRBJ1-2; v_gene: TRBV14; CDR3aa: CASSQEDVGYGYTF
j_gene: TRBJ1-2; v_gene: TRBV19; CDR3aa: CASSIGRTNYGYTF
j_gene: TRBJ2-1; v_gene: TRBV29-1; CDR3aa: CSVSGGGSYNEQFF
j_gene: TRBJ1-1; v_gene: TRBV19; CDR3aa: CASIMGPGDTEAFF
j_gene: TRBJ2-3; v_gene: TRBV6-5; CDR3aa: CASSYSTGTDTQYF
j_gene: TRBJ2-1; v_gene: TRBV6-4; CDR3aa: CASSDGTGGKEQFF
j_gene: TRBJ2-5; v_gene: TRBV11-1; CDR3aa: CASSFVGQYQETQYF
j_gene: TRBJ2-2; v_gene: TRBV27; CDR3aa: CASSVTGGIGELFF
j_gene: TRBJ1-1; v_gene: TRBV5-6; CDR3aa: CASSLVGGAATEAFF
j_gene: TRBJ1-3; v_gene: TRBV6-1; CDR3aa: CASSERGSGALGNTIYF
j_gene: TRBJ2-3; v_gene: TRBV11-2; CDR3aa: CASSLSGGVEYF
j_gene: TRBJ1-2; v_gene: TRBV18; CDR3aa: CASSPGRRPGQIGYTF
j_gene: TRBJ2-5; v_gene: TRBV7-9; CDR3aa: CASDHTNDRGLQETQYF
j_gene: TRBJ1-3; v_gene: TRBV6-2/TRBV6-3; CDR3aa: CASNFRSRGYSGNTIYF
j_gene: TRBJ1-2; v_gene: TRBV13; CDR3aa: CASSLHRDRGAGRGYTF
j_gene: TRBJ2-1; v_gene: TRBV5-4; CDR3aa: CASSWGQGAYNEQFF
j_gene: TRBJ2-7; v_gene: TRBV6-5; CDR3aa: CATTNADRGHYEQYF
j_gene: TRBJ2-7; v_gene: TRBV27; CDR3aa: CASNPRGQGSYEQYF
j_gene: TRBJ1-4; v_gene: TRBV24-1; CDR3aa: CATSGGVGEKLFF
j_gene: TRBJ2-5; v_gene: TRBV12-3/TRBV12-4; CDR3aa: CATSGTSGGARETQYF
j_gene: TRBJ1-1; v_gene: TRBV6-6; CDR3aa: CASSHTQRNTEAFF
j_gene: TRBJ2-1; v_gene: TRBV13; CDR3aa: CASSLEASGGYNEQFF
j_gene: TRBJ2-7; v_gene: TRBV27; CDR3aa: CASSWRSPYEQYF
j_gene: TRBJ1-6; v_gene: TRBV12-3/TRBV12-4; CDR3aa: CASNRGVIYSPPHF
j_gene: TRBJ2-1; v_gene: TRBV11-1; CDR3aa: CASSLRLAGASSSYNEQFF
j_gene: TRBJ2-2; v_gene: TRBV10-3; CDR3aa: CAIGASLAGNTGELFF
j_gene: TRBJ2-1; v_gene: TRBV6-5; CDR3aa: CASSYSGLAGNTYNEQFF
j_gene: TRBJ1-3; v_gene: TRBV5-4; CDR3aa: CASSWGTTSRGNTIYF
j_gene: TRBJ2-2; v_gene: TRBV15; CDR3aa: CATSSHTGGMVISGTGELFF
j_gene: TRBJ1-1; v_gene: TRBV15; CDR3aa: CATSRGRGTEAFF
j_gene: TRBJ2-7; v_gene: TRBV5-6; CDR3aa: CASSFTGTGLREQYF
j_gene: TRBJ1-4; v_gene: TRBV19; CDR3aa: CASTSRGWGKNEKLFF
j_gene: TRBJ1-1; v_gene: TRBV5-4; CDR3aa: CASSLGRGQGRTEAFF
j_gene: TRBJ2-3; v_gene: TRBV12-3/TRBV12-4; CDR3aa: CASSFGLGLVGRDTQYF
j_gene: TRBJ2-1; v_gene: TRBV5-4; CDR3aa: CASSFSGGSYNEQFF
j_gene: TRBJ1-2; v_gene: TRBV15; CDR3aa: CATSRVGGVYGYTF
j_gene: TRBJ2-2; v_gene: TRBV19; CDR3aa: CASSPWGVAGELFF
j_gene: TRBJ1-1; v_gene: TRBV6-1; CDR3aa: CASSTGRFGEAFF
j_gene: TRBJ2-1; v_gene: TRBV7-2; CDR3aa: CASSSDRGAYNEQFF
j_gene: TRBJ2-4; v_gene: TRBV12-3/TRBV12-4; CDR3aa: CASSGGGAAKNIQYF
j_gene: TRBJ1-2; v_gene: TRBV19; CDR3aa: CASSPTGLGNYGYTF
j_gene: TRBJ1-6; v_gene: TRBV20-1; CDR3aa: CSARMVDNSPLHF